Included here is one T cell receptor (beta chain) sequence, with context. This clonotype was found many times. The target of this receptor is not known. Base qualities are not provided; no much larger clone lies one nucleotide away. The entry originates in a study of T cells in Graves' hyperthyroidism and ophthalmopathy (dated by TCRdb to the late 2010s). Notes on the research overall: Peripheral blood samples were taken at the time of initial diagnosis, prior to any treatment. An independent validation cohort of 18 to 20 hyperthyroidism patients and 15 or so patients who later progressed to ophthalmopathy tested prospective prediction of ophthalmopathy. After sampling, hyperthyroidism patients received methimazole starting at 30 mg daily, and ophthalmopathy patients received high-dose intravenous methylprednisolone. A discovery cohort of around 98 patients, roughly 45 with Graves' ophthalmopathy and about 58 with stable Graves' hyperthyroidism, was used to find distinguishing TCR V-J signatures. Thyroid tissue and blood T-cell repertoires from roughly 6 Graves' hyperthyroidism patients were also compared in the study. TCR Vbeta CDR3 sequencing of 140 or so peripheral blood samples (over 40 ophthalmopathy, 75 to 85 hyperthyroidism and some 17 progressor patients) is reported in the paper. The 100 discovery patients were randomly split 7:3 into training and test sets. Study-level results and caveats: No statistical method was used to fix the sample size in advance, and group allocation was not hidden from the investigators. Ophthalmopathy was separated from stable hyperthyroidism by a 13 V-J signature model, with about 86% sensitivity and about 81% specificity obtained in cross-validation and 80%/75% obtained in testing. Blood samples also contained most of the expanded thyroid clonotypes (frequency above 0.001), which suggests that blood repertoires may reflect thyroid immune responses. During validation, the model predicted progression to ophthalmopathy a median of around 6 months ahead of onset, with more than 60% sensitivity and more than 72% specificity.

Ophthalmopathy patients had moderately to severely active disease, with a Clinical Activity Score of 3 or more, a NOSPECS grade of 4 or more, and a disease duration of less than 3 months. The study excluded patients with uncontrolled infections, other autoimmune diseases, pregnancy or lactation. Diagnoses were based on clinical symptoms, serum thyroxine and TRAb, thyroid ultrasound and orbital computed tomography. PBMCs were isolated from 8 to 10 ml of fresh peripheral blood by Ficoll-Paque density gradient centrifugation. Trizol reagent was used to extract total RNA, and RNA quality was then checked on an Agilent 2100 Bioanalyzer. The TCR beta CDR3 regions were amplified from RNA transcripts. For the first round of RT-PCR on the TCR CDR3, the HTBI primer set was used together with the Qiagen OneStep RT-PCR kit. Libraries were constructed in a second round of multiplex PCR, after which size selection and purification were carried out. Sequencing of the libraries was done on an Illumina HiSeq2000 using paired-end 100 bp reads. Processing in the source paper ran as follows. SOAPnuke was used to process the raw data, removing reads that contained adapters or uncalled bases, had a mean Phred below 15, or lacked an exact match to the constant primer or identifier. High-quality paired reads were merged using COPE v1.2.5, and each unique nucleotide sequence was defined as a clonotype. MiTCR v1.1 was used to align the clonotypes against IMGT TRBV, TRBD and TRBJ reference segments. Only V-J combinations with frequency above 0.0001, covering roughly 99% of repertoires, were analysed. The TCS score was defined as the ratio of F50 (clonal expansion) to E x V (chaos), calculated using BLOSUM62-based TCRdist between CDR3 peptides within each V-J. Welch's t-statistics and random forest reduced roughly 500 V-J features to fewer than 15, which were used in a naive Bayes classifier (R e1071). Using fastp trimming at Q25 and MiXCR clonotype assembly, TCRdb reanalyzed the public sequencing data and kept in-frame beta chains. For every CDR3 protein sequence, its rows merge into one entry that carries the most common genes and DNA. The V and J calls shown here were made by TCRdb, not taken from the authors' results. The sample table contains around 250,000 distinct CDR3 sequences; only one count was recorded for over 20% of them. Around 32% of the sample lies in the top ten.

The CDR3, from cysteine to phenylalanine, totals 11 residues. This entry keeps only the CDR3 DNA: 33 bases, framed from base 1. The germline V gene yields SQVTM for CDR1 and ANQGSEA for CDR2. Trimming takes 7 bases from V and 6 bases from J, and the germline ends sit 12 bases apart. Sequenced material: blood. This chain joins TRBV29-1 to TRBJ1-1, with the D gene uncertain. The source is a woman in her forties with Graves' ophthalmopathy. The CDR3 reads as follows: CSAEAEAEAFF. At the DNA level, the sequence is TGCAGCGCCGAAGCGGAGGCTGAAGCTTTCTTT.